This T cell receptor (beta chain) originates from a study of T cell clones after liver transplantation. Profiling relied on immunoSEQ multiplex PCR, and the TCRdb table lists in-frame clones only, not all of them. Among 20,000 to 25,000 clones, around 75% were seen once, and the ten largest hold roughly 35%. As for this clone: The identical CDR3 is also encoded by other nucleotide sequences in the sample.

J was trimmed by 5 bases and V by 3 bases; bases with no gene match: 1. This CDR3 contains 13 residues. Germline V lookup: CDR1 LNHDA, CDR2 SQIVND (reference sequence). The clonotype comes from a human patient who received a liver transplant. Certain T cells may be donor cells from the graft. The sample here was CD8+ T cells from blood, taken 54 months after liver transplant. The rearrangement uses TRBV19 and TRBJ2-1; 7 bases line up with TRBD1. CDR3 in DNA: TGTGCCAGTAGTATCGGACAGGACAATGAGCAGTTCTTC. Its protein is CASSIGQDNEQFF.